This T cell receptor (beta chain) was sequenced in a study of T-cell reconstitution after alpha-beta-depleted transplantation in children. This sample's TCRbeta library carried unique molecular identifier barcodes. One entry per CDR3 protein, called by TCRdb with MiXCR from the PCR reads. The table shows about 540,000 distinct CDR3 sequences, with around 18% occurring only once. Trimming shortened V by 2 bases and J by 2 bases, and 10 bases separated the two germline ends. CDR1 is SGDLS and CDR2 is YYNGEE in the germline V gene. The CDR3 contains 14 residues. The clonotype was recovered from a human donor who donated a stem cell graft to a child with acute lymphoblastic leukemia. The chain is built from TRBV9 and TRBJ1-1, with D maybe TRBD1 (6 bases). Sequences were derived from PBMCs from the stem cell graft donor, sampled from the stem cell graft. The CDR3 DNA sequence: TGTGCCAGCAGCGTTACAGGGACCAACACTGAAGCTTTCTTT. Translated, it gives CASSVTGTNTEAFF.